This T cell receptor beta chain derives from a study of OX40 agonist ivuxolimab in advanced cancers. Points from the study as a whole: Nonresponders, in some cases, also had low normalized T-cell clonal expansion.

The repertoire was sequenced with immunoSEQ multiplex PCR; TCRdb's copy has only in-frame clones and lacks some. The table has around 70,000 clones, around four fifths seen once. V was trimmed by 3 bases and J by 4 bases, leaving 13 bases between them. Germline CDR1 MNHEY, CDR2 SMNVEV (reference sequence). CDR3 length: 15 residues. For this clone: Its target is not known.

Exclusion of a patient followed from autoimmune disease history or systemic immunosuppression. The sequence came from an adult with an advanced solid tumor such as melanoma, head and neck, liver or kidney cancer. This chain links TRBV27 with TRBJ1-5, with unresolved D. Source: CD4+ or CD8+ T cells sorted from blood, taken in a trial of the OX40 agonist ivuxolimab. The CDR3 DNA reads as TGTGCCAGCAGTTTCCTAGGGAGGGATAATCAGCCCCAGCATTTT. Protein product: CASSFLGRDNQPQHF.